This T cell receptor (beta chain) is from a study of blood T cells in healthy people across ages. This clonotype was picked up a small number of times. Total RNA extracted from each sample amounted to at least 6 micrograms. Germline V CDR1 and CDR2: MGHDK, SYGVNS. The CDR3 runs 14 residues. After removal of 8 bases from V and 4 bases from J, the junction contained 11 bases not matched to a gene. The second PCR ran roughly 7 to 11 cycles with a sample-barcoded 5' primer and J-beta primers. Every individual sample yielded 2.5 million or more paired-end reads (each containing CDR3). TCRdb re-derived calls from the 5' RACE reads in MiXCR, one entry per CDR3 protein. This sample carries approximately 800,000 distinct CDR3 sequences, 35% to 50% of them seen once, and the ten largest clones take 18%.

Material for sequencing was blood. The rearrangement links TRBV25-1 to TRBJ2-7, with TRBD1 matching over 7 bases. The TCR originated in an older man in good health. Here the CDR3 DNA reads TGTGCCAGCCGGGAACAGGGGAATAGGTACGAGCAGTACTTC. It specifies CASREQGNRYEQYF.